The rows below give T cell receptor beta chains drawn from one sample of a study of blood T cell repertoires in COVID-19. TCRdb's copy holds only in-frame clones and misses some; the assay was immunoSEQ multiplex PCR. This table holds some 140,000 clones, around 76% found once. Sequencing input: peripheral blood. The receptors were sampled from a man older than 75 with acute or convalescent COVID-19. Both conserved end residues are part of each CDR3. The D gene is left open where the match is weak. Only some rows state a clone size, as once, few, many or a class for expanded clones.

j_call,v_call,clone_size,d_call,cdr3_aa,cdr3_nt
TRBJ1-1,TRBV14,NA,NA,CASSQALYGRENTEAFF,TGTGCCAGCAGCCAAGCCCTCTATGGGCGGGAGAACACTGAAGCTTTCTTT
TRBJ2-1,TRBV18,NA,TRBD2,CASSSGGGADEQFF,TGTGCCAGCTCTTCAGGCGGGGGGGCGGATGAGCAGTTCTTC
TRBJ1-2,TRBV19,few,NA,CASTDGGNYGYTF,TGTGCCAGTACTGACGGGGGGAACTATGGCTACACCTTC
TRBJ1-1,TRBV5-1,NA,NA,CASSHGQMNTEAFF,TGCGCCAGCTCCCACGGACAGATGAACACTGAAGCTTTCTTT
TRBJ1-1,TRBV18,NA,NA,CASSPDYRFTEAFF,TGTGCCAGCTCACCAGATTACAGATTCACTGAAGCTTTCTTT
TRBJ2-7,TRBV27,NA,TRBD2,CASSLLGAGGVGEQYF,TGTGCCAGCAGTTTATTAGGAGCGGGGGGGGTTGGGGAGCAGTACTTC
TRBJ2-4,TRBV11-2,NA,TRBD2,CASSLGLANIQYF,TGTGCCAGCAGCCTTGGACTAGCGAACATTCAGTACTTC
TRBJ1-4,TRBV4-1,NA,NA,CASSQDFGNEKLFF,TGCGCCAGCAGCCAAGACTTCGGTAATGAAAAACTGTTTTTT
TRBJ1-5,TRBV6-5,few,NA,CASRRGSNQPQHF,TGTGCCAGCAGGAGGGGGTCAAATCAGCCCCAGCATTTT
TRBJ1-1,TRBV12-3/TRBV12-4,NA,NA,CASSLGPNTEAFF,TGTGCCAGCAGTTTAGGGCCGAACACTGAAGCTTTCTTT
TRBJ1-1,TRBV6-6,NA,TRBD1,CAGRQGAYTEAFF,TGTGCCGGGCGACAGGGAGCTTACACTGAAGCTTTCTTT
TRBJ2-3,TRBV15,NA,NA,CATRGTSTDTQYF,TGTGCCACCAGGGGGACTAGCACAGATACGCAGTATTTT
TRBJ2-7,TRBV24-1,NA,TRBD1,CATSDLPGQGDLYEQYF,TGTGCCACCAGTGATTTGCCCGGACAGGGGGATCTCTACGAGCAGTACTTC
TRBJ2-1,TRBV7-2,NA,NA,CASSDRRGSYNEQFF,TGTGCCAGCAGCGACCGACGGGGCTCCTACAATGAGCAGTTCTTC
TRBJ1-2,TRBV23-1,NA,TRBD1,CASREGQGGDGYTF,TGCGCCAGCAGGGAGGGACAGGGGGGGGATGGCTACACCTTC
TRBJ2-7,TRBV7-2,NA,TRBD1,CASSSHRQGTEQYF,TGTGCCAGCAGTTCCCACCGACAGGGCACCGAGCAGTACTTC
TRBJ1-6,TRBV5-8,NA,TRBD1,CASADRGNSPLHF,TGTGCCTCGGCGGACAGGGGCAATTCACCCCTCCACTTT
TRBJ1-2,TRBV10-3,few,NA,CAISAGRGYNYGYTF,TGTGCCATCAGTGCCGGAAGGGGATATAACTATGGCTACACCTTC
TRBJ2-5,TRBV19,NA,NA,CASSMQQWETQYF,TGTGCCAGTAGTATGCAACAGTGGGAGACCCAGTACTTC
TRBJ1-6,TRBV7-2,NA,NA,CASSLRQDNNSPLHF,TGTGCCAGCAGCCTAAGACAGGACAATAATTCACCCCTCCACTTT
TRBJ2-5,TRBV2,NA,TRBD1,CASSLGTGVQETQYF,TGTGCCAGCAGCTTAGGGACAGGGGTTCAAGAGACCCAGTACTTC
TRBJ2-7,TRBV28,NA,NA,CASSLLGTPTYEQYF,TGTGCCAGCAGTTTATTGGGGACACCGACCTACGAGCAGTACTTC
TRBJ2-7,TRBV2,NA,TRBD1,CASSENRGPYEQYF,TGTGCCAGCAGTGAGAACAGGGGGCCCTACGAGCAGTACTTC
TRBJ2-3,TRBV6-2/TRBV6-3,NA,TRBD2,CASSDGLAGGDTQYF,TGTGCCAGCAGTGACGGACTAGCGGGGGGAGATACGCAGTATTTT
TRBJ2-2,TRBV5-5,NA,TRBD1,CASSLPGGVTGELFF,TGTGCCAGCAGCTTGCCAGGGGGCGTCACCGGGGAGCTGTTTTTT
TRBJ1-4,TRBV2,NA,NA,CAIKRGGSNEKLFF,TGTGCCATCAAGAGGGGAGGCTCTAATGAAAAACTGTTTTTT
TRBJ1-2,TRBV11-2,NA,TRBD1,CASSPGQGAYYGYTF,TGTGCCAGCAGCCCGGGACAGGGGGCGTACTATGGCTACACCTTC
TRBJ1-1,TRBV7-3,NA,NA,CASSLGVTGSEAFF,TGTGCCAGCAGCTTAGGGGTCACAGGCTCTGAAGCTTTCTTT
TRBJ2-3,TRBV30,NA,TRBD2,CAWSDSGESTDTQYF,TGTGCCTGGAGTGATAGCGGGGAGAGCACAGATACGCAGTATTTT
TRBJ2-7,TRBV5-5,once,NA,CASSLRGYEQYF,TGTGCCAGCAGCCTACGAGGTTACGAGCAGTACTTC
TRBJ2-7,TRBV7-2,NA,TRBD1,CASSKNPGQGAPEQYF,TGTGCCAGCAGCAAGAATCCGGGACAGGGGGCTCCCGAGCAGTACTTC
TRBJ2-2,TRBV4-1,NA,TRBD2,CASRLLAGGPTGELFF,TGCGCCAGCAGACTTCTAGCGGGGGGGCCCACCGGGGAGCTGTTTTTT
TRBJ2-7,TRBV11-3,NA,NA,CASSLAGSGLYEQYF,TGTGCCAGCAGCTTAGCTGGTTCAGGACTCTACGAGCAGTACTTC
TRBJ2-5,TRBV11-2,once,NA,CASSPWGLSQETQYF,TGTGCCAGCAGCCCCTGGGGGCTTAGCCAAGAGACCCAGTACTTC
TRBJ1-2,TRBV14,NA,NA,CASSQDDRYYGYTF,TGTGCCAGCAGCCAGGACGACAGATACTATGGCTACACCTTC
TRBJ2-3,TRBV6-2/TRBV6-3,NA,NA,CASSYSSGSDTQYF,TGTGCCAGCAGTTACAGCAGCGGATCAGATACGCAGTATTTT
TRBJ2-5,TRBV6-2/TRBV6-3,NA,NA,CASSYSMELNRIEQETQYF,TGTGCCAGCAGTTACTCGATGGAGCTGAACCGTATCGAGCAAGAGACCCAGTACTTC